These 11 T cell receptor beta chains originate from one sample sequenced in a study of identifying expanded T cells in peripheral blood. Sequencing used immunoSEQ multiplex PCR; TCRdb keeps in-frame clones, though not all of them. The table records around 130,000 clones, 75% to 90% of them present only once. Sequenced sample: blood. The source of these receptors is a person aged 18 to 75 in good health.

This clone was detected once. The chain uses TRBV10-1 and TRBJ1-4; the D gene is possibly TRBD1 (5 bases). Germline CDR1 is WNHNN and CDR2 is SYGVQD (reference sequence). The CDR3 length is 15 residues. V lost 0 bases and J lost 0, with 5 bases in between. The CDR3 DNA reads as TGCGCCAGCAGTGAGTCGGGGGCAACTAATGAAAAACTGTTTTTT. This codes for CASSESGATNEKLFF.

The V gene is TRBV27, the J gene TRBJ1-2, with TRBD1 matching over 8 bases. There are 13 residues in the CDR3. The germline CDR1 and CDR2 sequences are MNHEY and SMNVEV (reference sequence). V gave up 7 bases and J gave up 6 bases; unmatched junction bases: 7. CDR3 loop: CASTRTGYNGYTF. The CDR3 coding sequence is TGTGCCAGCACCAGGACAGGGTATAATGGCTACACCTTC.

The CDR3 loop is CASSLQMNTEAFF. The DNA of the CDR3 is TGTGCCAGCAGCTTACAGATGAACACTGAAGCTTTCTTT. The J gene is TRBJ1-1, the V gene TRBV7-3; D gene uncertain. Trimming stripped 2 bases from V and 0 bases from J, with 4 bases between. Germline CDR1 is SGHTA and CDR2 is FQGTGA. There are 13 residues in the CDR3.

The genes are TRBV4-1 and TRBJ2-1; D not certain. The CDR3 runs to 18 residues. V was shortened by 0 bases and J by 0 bases, with 15 bases between the two germline ends. From germline, CDR1 is MGHRA and CDR2 YSYEKL. The CDR3 DNA reads as TGCGCCAGCAGCCAAGAAGGGCGGCAGTACAGCTCCTACAATGAGCAGTTCTTC. It translates to CASSQEGRQYSSYNEQFF.

This chain connects TRBV5-1 to TRBJ1-3, with D unresolved. Trimming left V 4 bases short and J 0 bases short, with 11 bases between. The CDR3 contains 15 residues. CDR1 is SGHRS, CDR2 YFSETQ, per germline. The DNA for the CDR3 is TGCGCCAGCAGCCCCGAGCCCAGCTCTGGAAACACCATATATTTT. Protein: CASSPEPSSGNTIYF.

Comment on this clone: One end of the junction varies from germline; a read error may be responsible. V is TRBV6-5 and J is TRBJ2-1, with TRBD1 matching over 12 bases. CDR1 and CDR2 from the germline V gene are MNHEY and SVGAGI. CDR3 size: 12 residues. This CDR3 reads CASSYSGTGGIF. The CDR3 coding sequence is TGTGCCAGCAGTTACTCCGGGACAGGGGGCATCTTC.

The chain links TRBV11-3 to TRBJ2-3, with TRBD2 identical over 9 bases. CDR3 length: 15 amino acids. Germline V gene data show CDR1 as SGHNT and CDR2 as YENEEA. V was pared by 5 bases and J by 0 bases, with 3 bases of the junction left unmatched. The CDR3 region is CASSDSGGSTDTQYF. As DNA, the CDR3 is TGTGCCAGCAGCGACAGCGGGGGGAGCACAGATACGCAGTATTTT.

The CDR3 loop reads CASSIGRGSYNEQFF. CDR3 sequence (DNA): TGTGCCAGTAGTATCGGGCGGGGGTCCTACAATGAGCAGTTCTTC. V is TRBV19 and J is TRBJ2-1, with TRBD2 identical over 7 bases. The CDR3 spans 15 residues. V lost 3 bases to trimming and J lost 1 base; unmatched junction nucleotides: 3. From germline, CDR1 is LNHDA and CDR2 SQIVND (reference sequence). Supplemented by reference TRBV19 and TRBJ2-1, the full variable domain reads DGGITQSPKYLFRKEGQNVTLSCEQNLNHDAMYWYRQDPGQGLRLIYYSQIVNDFQKGDIAEGYSVSREKKESFPLTVTSAQKNPTAFYLCASSIGRGSYNEQFFGPGTRLTVL.

The chain combines TRBV10-3 with TRBJ1-1, with unresolved D. From germline, CDR1 is ENHRY and CDR2 SYGVKD. This CDR3 comprises 12 residues. V gave up 8 bases and J gave up 6 bases, with 13 bases separating them. The CDR3, as DNA: TGTGCCATCCCCGGGGAGGGATCTGAAGCTTTCTTT. Its translation is CAIPGEGSEAFF.

This clone was detected once. This chain uses TRBV7-9 with TRBJ2-1, with D hard to call. The CDR3 runs to 13 residues. V was shortened by 1 base and J by 8 bases, with 9 bases between the two germline ends. Germline CDR1 is SEHNR and CDR2 is FQNEAQ (reference sequence). CDR3 DNA sequence: TGTGCCAGCAGCTTAGGGACCCCCGATGAGCAGTTCTTC. Translation gives CASSLGTPDEQFF.

The V and J genes are TRBV30 and TRBJ1-4; no clear D. CDR1 and CDR2 from the germline V gene are GTSNPN and SVGIG (reference sequence). Between the trimmed V and J ends, which lost 3 bases and 3 bases, there was a span of 20 bases. CDR3 length: 17 residues. DNA of the CDR3: TGTGCCTGGAGAGGACCCCTACCAGGAGGGTCTAATGAAAAACTGTTTTTT. As protein: CAWRGPLPGGSNEKLFF.